Listed below are T cell receptor beta chains from one sample, sequenced in a study of beta chain features in type 1 diabetes. Clones were read by immunoSEQ multiplex PCR, and TCRdb kept only the in-frame ones, dropping some. Among just over 600,000 clones, roughly 15% were seen once, and the ten largest hold around 0.095%. The sample consisted of naive CD4+ T cells from blood. These receptors originate from a man aged 18 to 30 in good health. Both conserved end residues are part of each CDR3. A D gene is named only where the DNA matches it firmly. Not all rows give a size; the values are once, few, many and, for expanded clones, a class.

length	D	J	V	size	DNA	CDR3
12	TRBD1	TRBJ2-7	TRBV10-3	.	TGTGCCATTGGACAGGACTCCTACGAGCAGTACTTC	CAIGQDSYEQYF
14	TRBD1	TRBJ2-7	TRBV7-9	few	TGTGCCAGCAGCCGGGACAGGAGCTCCTACGAGCAGTACTTC	CASSRDRSSYEQYF
16	.	TRBJ2-7	TRBV28	few	TGTGCCAGCAGTTTGGGGTATCAGGGATTAGTTTACGAGCAGTACTTC	CASSLGYQGLVYEQYF
15	TRBD2	TRBJ2-1	TRBV13	few	TGTGCCAGCAGCCCCGGGACTAGCGACTACAATGAGCAGTTCTTC	CASSPGTSDYNEQFF
14	TRBD1	TRBJ2-3	TRBV7-2	few	TGTGCCAGCAGCGCCGACAGGGGCCGGGATACGCAGTATTTT	CASSADRGRDTQYF
17	TRBD2	TRBJ2-1	TRBV23-1	many	TGCGCCAGCAGTCCGACTAGCGGGAGGGCCTACTACAATGAGCAGTTCTTC	CASSPTSGRAYYNEQFF
15	TRBD1	TRBJ1-1	TRBV10-3	few	TGTGCCATCAGCAGGACAGGGGGGATGAACACTGAAGCTTTCTTT	CAISRTGGMNTEAFF
14	.	TRBJ1-3	TRBV29-1	.	TGCAGCGTTGCGCCCAACTCCTTGCGGGACACCATATATTTT	CSVAPNSLRDTIYF
13	.	TRBJ1-2	TRBV28	.	TGTGCCAGCAGTCCCCAGGGATCCTATGGCTACACCTTC	CASSPQGSYGYTF
16	TRBD1	TRBJ2-3	TRBV18	few	TGTGCCAGCTCCTTGATGGACAGGGCGTGGGCAGATACGCAGTATTTT	CASSLMDRAWADTQYF
13	TRBD1	TRBJ1-2	TRBV2	.	TGTGCCAGCAGACAACAGGGGGTTGGAGGCTACACCTTC	CASRQQGVGGYTF
17	.	TRBJ1-2	TRBV25-1	.	TGTGCCAGCAGTGAATCGGCTACAGGGATCCTCTATGGAGGCTACACCTTC	CASSESATGILYGGYTF
13	.	TRBJ2-3	TRBV7-6	few	TGTGCCAGCAGCCGTGTTCGCACAGATACGCAGTATTTT	CASSRVRTDTQYF
16	.	TRBJ2-1	TRBV9	.	TGTGCCAGCAGCCCTAGATCCCCCCGCTCCTACAATGAGCAGTTCTTC	CASSPRSPRSYNEQFF
19	TRBD1	TRBJ1-6	TRBV4-1	few	TGCGCCAGCAGCCAAGATGCAGGACAGGGGAGCTCCTATAATTCACCCCTCCACTTT	CASSQDAGQGSSYNSPLHF
22	TRBD2	TRBJ2-4	TRBV27	few	TGTGCCAGCAGTTCTTCTCCCGGACTAGCGGGAGGGCCGGGGTCCGGCAAAAACATTCAGTACTTC	CASSSSPGLAGGPGSGKNIQYF
11	.	TRBJ2-4	TRBV20-1	.	TGCAGTGCCCACCTCGACGCGAAACAGTACTTC	CSAHLDAKQYF
16	TRBD2	TRBJ2-1	TRBV28	few	TGTGCCAGCAGCTCGTATAGCGGGAGAAGCTACAATGAGCAGTTCTTC	CASSSYSGRSYNEQFF
12	.	TRBJ2-7	TRBV6-5	.	TGTGCCAGCAGTTACTCTCCCTACGAGCAGTACTTC	CASSYSPYEQYF
14	.	TRBJ2-3	TRBV4-2	few	TGTGCCAGCAGCCAAGAGTCCAAGGCAGATACGCAGTATTTT	CASSQESKADTQYF
16	.	TRBJ2-4	TRBV7-9	.	TGTGCCAGCAGCATAGACGGGTTACTAGCCAAAAACATTCAGTACTTC	CASSIDGLLAKNIQYF
14	TRBD2	TRBJ2-5	TRBV6-1	few	TGTGCCGGATCTAGCGGGAGGGCCGGGGAGACCCAGTACTTC	CAGSSGRAGETQYF
13	.	TRBJ2-2	TRBV9	.	TGTGCCAGCACCCTGGGGGAGCCCGGGGAGCTGTTTTTT	CASTLGEPGELFF
15	TRBD1	TRBJ2-7	TRBV15	few	TGTGCCACCAGCAGACACGGGACAGGGGGTTACGAGCAGTACTTC	CATSRHGTGGYEQYF
14	TRBD1	TRBJ1-2	TRBV6-1	.	TGTGCCAGCGAAGGACAGGGGCGCAACTATGGCTACACCTTC	CASEGQGRNYGYTF
14	TRBD2	TRBJ2-5	TRBV6-6	.	TGTGCCAGCAGGGCCGGGACTAATACAGAGACCCAGTACTTC	CASRAGTNTETQYF
17	.	TRBJ2-6	TRBV21-1	.	TGTGCCAGCAGCAATGGACAGGGAAAAACTGGGGCCAACGTCCTGACTTTC	CASSNGQGKTGANVLTF
16	.	TRBJ2-1	TRBV23-1	many	TGCGCCAGCAAGGGGAGGAGGGACGGCCGTGGCAATGAGCAGTTCTTC	CASKGRRDGRGNEQFF
15	.	TRBJ2-6	TRBV5-6	.	TGTGCCAGCAGCGTGCCAGCGACTGGGGCCAACGTCCTGACTTTC	CASSVPATGANVLTF
13	TRBD2	TRBJ2-5	TRBV9	.	TGTGCCAGCAGCACTAGCGAGCAAGAGACCCAGTACTTC	CASSTSEQETQYF
13	.	TRBJ1-1	TRBV5-1	few	TGCGCCAGTAGCAGGGGACGAGACACTGAAGCTTTCTTT	CASSRGRDTEAFF
13	.	TRBJ1-3	TRBV7-2	.	TGTGCCAGCGGGAAGAGGTCTGGAAACACCATATATTTT	CASGKRSGNTIYF